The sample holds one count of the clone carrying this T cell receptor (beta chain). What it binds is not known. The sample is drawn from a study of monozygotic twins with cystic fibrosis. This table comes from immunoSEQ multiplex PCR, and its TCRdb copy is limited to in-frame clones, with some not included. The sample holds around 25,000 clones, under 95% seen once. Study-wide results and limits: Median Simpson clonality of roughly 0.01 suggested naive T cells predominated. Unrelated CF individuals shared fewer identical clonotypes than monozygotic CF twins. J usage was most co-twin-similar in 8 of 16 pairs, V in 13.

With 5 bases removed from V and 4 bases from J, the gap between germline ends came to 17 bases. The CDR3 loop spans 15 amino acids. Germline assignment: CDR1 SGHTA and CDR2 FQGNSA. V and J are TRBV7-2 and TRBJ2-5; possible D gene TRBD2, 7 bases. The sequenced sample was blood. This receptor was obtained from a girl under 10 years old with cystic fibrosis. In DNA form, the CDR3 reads TGTGCCAGCAGCCCATTAGGGGGGGCCGCAGAGACCCAGTACTTC. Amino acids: CASSPLGGAAETQYF. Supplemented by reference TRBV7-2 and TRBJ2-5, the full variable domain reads GAGVSQSPSNKVTEKGKDVELRCDPISGHTALYWYRQSLGQGLEFLIYFQGNSAPDKSGLPSDRFSAERTGGSVSTLTIQRTQQEDSAVYLCASSPLGGAAETQYFGPGTRLLVL.